This TCR beta chain appears in the sequencing data of a study of identical twins (dated by TCRdb to the mid-2010s). Notes on the research overall: TCR alpha and beta repertoires from monozygotic twins, unrelated adults of various ages and cord blood were deep-sequenced to test whether fetal clonotypes persist. Replicate twin experiments were performed at different times using different library preparation protocols to rule out contamination.

Every donor in the study was a healthy Caucasian. Three pairs of female monozygotic twins, all aged about 18 to 30 years, made up the twin cohort. The RNA used for TCR libraries was isolated from peripheral blood mononuclear cells. This clonotype was recorded a few times. Its cognate antigen has yet to be identified. There are no base qualities to consult, and no much larger clone falls within one base. What the research found in general, with its limitations: Because the same donors could not be followed over many years, the conclusions depended on cross-sectional statistical analysis. Out-of-frame TCR alpha sequences shared between twins showed an excess of low generation-probability sequences compared with coincidental sharing between unrelated individuals. Abundant cord blood beta clonotypes had fewer insertions, young adult naive repertoires showed a similar but weaker trend, and memory repertoires showed no such trend. In beta out-of-frame sequences, excess twin sharing was weaker, because having fewer shared sequences lowered the signal-to-noise ratio. In monozygotic twins, recombination models systematically underestimated out-of-frame TCR alpha sharing, but the models matched the sharing seen between unrelated individuals. Invariant T cells such as MAIT and iNKT could partly confound zero-insertion analyses, though diverse VJ usage argued against this for most clonotypes.

Libraries were constructed by 5' RACE. Sequencing took place on an Illumina HiSeq 2000. Template switching introduced a universal primer binding site; the final cDNA contained a unique molecular identifier, enabling accurate counting of TCR cDNA molecules. First-strand cDNA for TCR alpha and beta chains was synthesized from specific primers in the conserved constant-segment region. To control for contamination, every cDNA library carried two barcodes: a SMART-Mk sample barcode plus Illumina barcodes. Two successive PCR steps introduced TruSeq adapter sequences along with Illumina sample barcodes. The TCR alpha and beta cDNA libraries were sequenced on the Illumina HiSeq platform using custom primers. The authors' analysis ran thus. MiGEC was used to process raw reads and extract unique molecular identifiers, and MiXCR was used to find CDR3 positions. Recombination models were inferred per individual with the repgenHMM and IGoR tools using an EM algorithm. Shared clonotypes were analyzed with the tcR package in R, and sharing was normalized by the product of cloneset sizes. To study raw recombination without the effects of thymic and clonal selection, out-of-frame nonproductive sequences were analyzed. TCRdb trimmed the raw reads at Q25, called clones with MiXCR and kept productive beta chains. Rows are unified per CDR3 protein, each entry keeping the most common DNA and genes. TCRdb, not the authors, supplied the V and J calls. A total of 500,000 to 650,000 distinct CDR3 sequences appear in this sample, less than 9% of them only once. Over 1.5% of the sample is taken by the ten largest.

After removal of 6 bases from V and 6 bases from J, the junction retains 10 bases not matched to a gene. CDR1 and CDR2, looked up from the germline V gene, are SGHRS and YFSETQ. The CDR3 measures 14 amino acids from cysteine to phenylalanine. Just CDR3 DNA is preserved here, 42 bases in frame from base 1. The same data also contributed to another study, on yellow fever vaccine responses in identical twins. Taken from the second paper: According to the authors, in identical twins the way T cells responded to vaccination appeared partly convergent and partly personalized. Focusing on identical twins, the study followed the T cell clones that responded to the vaccine, and did so with precision.

Input material: PBMCs. Recombination connected TRBV5-1 to TRBJ2-3, with 7 junctional bases fitting TRBD1. This TCR derives from a woman aged 18-29 years in good health. The CDR3 reads as follows: CASTEGGLADTQYF. Here is the DNA: TGCGCCAGCACAGAAGGGGGCTTAGCGGATACGCAGTATTTT.